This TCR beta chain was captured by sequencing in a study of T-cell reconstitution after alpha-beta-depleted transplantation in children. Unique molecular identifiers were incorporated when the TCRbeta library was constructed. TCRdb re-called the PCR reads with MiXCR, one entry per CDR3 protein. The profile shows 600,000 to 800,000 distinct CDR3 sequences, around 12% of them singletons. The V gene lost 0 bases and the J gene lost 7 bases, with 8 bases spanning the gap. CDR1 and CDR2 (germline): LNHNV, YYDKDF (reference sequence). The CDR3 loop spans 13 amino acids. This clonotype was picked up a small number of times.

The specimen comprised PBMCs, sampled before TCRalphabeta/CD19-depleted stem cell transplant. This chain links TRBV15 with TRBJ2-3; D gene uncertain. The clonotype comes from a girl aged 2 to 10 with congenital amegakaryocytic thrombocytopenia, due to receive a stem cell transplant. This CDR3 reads CATSRDEGNTQYF. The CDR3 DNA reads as TGTGCCACCAGCAGAGATGAAGGGAATACGCAGTATTTT.